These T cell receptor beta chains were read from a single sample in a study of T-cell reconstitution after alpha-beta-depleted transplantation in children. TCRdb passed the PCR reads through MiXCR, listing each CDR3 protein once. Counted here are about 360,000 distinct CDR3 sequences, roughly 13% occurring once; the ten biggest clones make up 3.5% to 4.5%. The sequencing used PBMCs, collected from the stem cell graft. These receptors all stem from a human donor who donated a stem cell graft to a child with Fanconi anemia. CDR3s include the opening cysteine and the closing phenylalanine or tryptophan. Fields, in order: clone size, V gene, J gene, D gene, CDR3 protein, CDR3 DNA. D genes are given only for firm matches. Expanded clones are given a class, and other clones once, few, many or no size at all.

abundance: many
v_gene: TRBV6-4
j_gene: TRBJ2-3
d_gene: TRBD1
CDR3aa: CASNRTGITDTQYF
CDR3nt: TGTGCCAGCAATAGGACAGGGATCACAGATACGCAGTATTTT

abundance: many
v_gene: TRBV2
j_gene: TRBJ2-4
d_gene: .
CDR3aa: CASRLSREPKNIQYF
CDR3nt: TGTGCCAGCAGATTATCCAGGGAGCCCAAAAACATTCAGTACTTC

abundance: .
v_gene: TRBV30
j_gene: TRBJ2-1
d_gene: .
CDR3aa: CAWSAYVDEQFF
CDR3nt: TGTGCCTGGAGTGCTTACGTGGATGAGCAGTTCTTC

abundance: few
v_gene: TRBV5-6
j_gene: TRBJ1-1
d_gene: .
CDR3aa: CASRILDRLNTEAFF
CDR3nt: TGTGCCAGCAGAATCCTGGACAGACTGAACACTGAAGCTTTCTTT

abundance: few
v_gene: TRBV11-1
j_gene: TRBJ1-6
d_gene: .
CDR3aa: CASSPPNSPLHF
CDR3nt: TGTGCCAGCAGCCCTCCTAATTCACCCCTCCACTTT

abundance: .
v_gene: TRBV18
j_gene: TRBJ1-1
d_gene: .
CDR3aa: CASSPPGGQKYTEAFF
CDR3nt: TGTGCCAGCTCACCACCGGGGGGCCAGAAGTACACTGAAGCTTTCTTT

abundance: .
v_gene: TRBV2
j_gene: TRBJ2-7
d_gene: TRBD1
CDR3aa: CASTPGQGDYEQYF
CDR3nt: TGTGCCAGCACACCGGGACAGGGGGACTACGAGCAGTACTTC

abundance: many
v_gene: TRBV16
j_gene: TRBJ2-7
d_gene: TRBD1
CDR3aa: CASSQTPGQGSYEQYF
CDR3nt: TGTGCCAGCAGCCAGACCCCGGGACAGGGTTCCTACGAGCAGTACTTC

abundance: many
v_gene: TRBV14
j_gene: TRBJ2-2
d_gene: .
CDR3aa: CASSQDLGDTGELFF
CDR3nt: TGTGCCAGCAGCCAAGATCTTGGGGACACCGGGGAGCTGTTTTTT

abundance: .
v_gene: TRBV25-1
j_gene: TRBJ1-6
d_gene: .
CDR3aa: CASSQGRSSPLHF
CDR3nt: TGTGCCAGTAGCCAGGGCCGGAGTTCACCCCTCCACTTT

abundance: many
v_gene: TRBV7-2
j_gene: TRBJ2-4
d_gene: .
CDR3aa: CASSLTGTGAKNIQYF
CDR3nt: TGTGCCAGCAGCTTAACCGGGACGGGAGCCAAAAACATTCAGTACTTC

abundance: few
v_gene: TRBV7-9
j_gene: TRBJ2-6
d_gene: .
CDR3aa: CASVPGPSYSGANVLTF
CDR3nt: TGTGCCAGTGTGCCAGGTCCTTCTTACTCTGGGGCCAACGTCCTGACTTTC

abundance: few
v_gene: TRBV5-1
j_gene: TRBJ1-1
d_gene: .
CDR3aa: CASSLGLPGGTEAFF
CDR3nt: TGCGCCAGCAGCTTGGGCCTGCCGGGGGGAACTGAAGCTTTCTTT

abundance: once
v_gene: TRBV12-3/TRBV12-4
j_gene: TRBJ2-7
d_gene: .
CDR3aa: CASSLDGTLYEQYF
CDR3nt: TGTGCCAGCAGTTTAGACGGGACTCTCTACGAGCAGTACTTC

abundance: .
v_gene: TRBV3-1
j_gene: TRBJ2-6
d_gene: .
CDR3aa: CASSQGGGLANVLTF
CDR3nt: TGTGCCAGCAGCCAAGGCGGAGGGTTGGCCAACGTCCTGACTTTC

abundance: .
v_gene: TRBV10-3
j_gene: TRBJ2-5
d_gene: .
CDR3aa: CAISEVGQETQYF
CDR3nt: TGTGCCATCAGTGAGGTTGGTCAAGAGACCCAGTACTTC

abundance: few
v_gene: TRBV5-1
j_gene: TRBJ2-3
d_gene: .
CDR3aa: CASSLDHRTDTQYF
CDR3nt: TGCGCCAGCAGCTTGGATCACCGCACAGATACGCAGTATTTT

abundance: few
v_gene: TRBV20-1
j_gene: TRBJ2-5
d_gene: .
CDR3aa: CSAKDYRDQQQETQYF
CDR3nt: TGCAGTGCTAAGGACTACCGGGACCAACAACAAGAGACCCAGTACTTC

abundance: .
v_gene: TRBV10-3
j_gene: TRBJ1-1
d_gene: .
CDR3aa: CAISEVRGNTEAFF
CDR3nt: TGTGCCATCAGTGAGGTGAGAGGGAACACTGAAGCTTTCTTT

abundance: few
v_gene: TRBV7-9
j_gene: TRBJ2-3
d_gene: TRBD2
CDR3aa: CASSFSAGLAGGYAIPDTQYF
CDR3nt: TGTGCCAGCAGCTTCAGTGCGGGACTAGCGGGGGGGTACGCGATACCAGATACGCAGTATTTT

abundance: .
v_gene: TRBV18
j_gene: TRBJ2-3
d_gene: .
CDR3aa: CASSPSEHTQYF
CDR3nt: TGTGCCAGCTCACCATCCGAACATACGCAGTATTTT

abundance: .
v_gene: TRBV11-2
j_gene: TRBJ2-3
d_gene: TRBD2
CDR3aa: CASSQRPLAGSTDTQYF
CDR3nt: TGTGCCAGCAGCCAACGACCGCTAGCGGGGTCCACAGATACGCAGTATTTT

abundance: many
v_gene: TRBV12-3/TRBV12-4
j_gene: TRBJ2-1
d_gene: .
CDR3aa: CASRGLDNEQFF
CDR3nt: TGTGCCAGCAGGGGGCTTGACAATGAGCAGTTCTTC

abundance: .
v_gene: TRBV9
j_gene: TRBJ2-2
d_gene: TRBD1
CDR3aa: CASSVEGTAGELFF
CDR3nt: TGTGCCAGCAGCGTAGAGGGGACAGCCGGGGAGCTGTTTTTT

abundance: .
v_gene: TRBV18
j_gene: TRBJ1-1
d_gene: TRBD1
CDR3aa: CASSLTQGENTEAFF
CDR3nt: TGTGCCAGCTCACTAACACAGGGGGAGAACACTGAAGCTTTCTTT

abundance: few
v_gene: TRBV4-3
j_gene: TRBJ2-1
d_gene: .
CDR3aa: CASSPSMSGGSYNEQFF
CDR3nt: TGCGCCAGCAGCCCTTCGATGAGCGGTGGATCCTACAATGAGCAGTTCTTC

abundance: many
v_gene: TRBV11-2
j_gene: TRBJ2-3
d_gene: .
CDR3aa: CASSSFSGMPQTPQYF
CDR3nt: TGTGCCAGCAGCTCGTTTTCCGGGATGCCCCAAACCCCTCAGTATTTT

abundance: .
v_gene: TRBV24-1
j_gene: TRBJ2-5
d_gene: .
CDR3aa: CATSVGGNQETQYF
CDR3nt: TGTGCCACCAGTGTCGGGGGAAACCAAGAGACCCAGTACTTC

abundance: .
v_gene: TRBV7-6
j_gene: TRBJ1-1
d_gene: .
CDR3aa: CASSLGTGQAEAFF
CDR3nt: TGTGCCAGCAGCTTAGGCACAGGGCAGGCTGAAGCTTTCTTT

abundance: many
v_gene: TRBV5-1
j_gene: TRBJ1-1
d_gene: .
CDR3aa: CASSLAPGLTNTEAFF
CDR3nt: TGCGCCAGCAGCTTGGCCCCAGGCCTTACGAACACTGAAGCTTTCTTT

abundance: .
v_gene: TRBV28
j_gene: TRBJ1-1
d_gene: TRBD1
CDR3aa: CASSSPGQAGAFF
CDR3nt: TGTGCCAGCAGTTCTCCCGGACAGGCAGGAGCTTTCTTT

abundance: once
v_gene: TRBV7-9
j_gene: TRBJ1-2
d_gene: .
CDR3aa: CASSTRTEGNYGYTF
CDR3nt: TGTGCCAGCAGCACAAGGACAGAAGGGAACTATGGCTACACCTTC

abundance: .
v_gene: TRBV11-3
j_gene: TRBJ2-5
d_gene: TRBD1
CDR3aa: CASSLGSTGKETQYF
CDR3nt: TGTGCCAGCAGCTTAGGGTCGACAGGGAAAGAGACCCAGTACTTC

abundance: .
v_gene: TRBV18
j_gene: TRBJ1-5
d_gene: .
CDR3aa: CASSPDAGSNQPQHF
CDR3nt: TGTGCCAGCTCACCAGACGCAGGGTCAAATCAGCCCCAGCATTTT

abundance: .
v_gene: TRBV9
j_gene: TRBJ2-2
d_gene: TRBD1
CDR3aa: CASTRGWGDTGELFF
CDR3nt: TGTGCCAGCACCAGGGGGTGGGGTGACACCGGGGAGCTGTTTTTT

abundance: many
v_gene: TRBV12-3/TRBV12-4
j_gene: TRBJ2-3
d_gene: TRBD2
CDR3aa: CASRRGTRWADTQYF
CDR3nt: TGTGCCAGCAGGCGTGGGACTAGGTGGGCAGATACGCAGTATTTT

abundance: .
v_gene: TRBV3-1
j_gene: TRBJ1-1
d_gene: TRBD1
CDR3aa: CASSQYGQEGEAFF
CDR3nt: TGTGCCAGCAGCCAATACGGACAGGAGGGTGAAGCTTTCTTT

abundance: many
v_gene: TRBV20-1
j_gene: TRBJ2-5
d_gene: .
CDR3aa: CSASRRYQETQYF
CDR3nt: TGCAGTGCTAGTCGGAGATATCAAGAGACCCAGTACTTC

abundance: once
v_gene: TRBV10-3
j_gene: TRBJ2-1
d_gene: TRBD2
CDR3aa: CAITASWVAGDNEQFF
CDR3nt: TGTGCCATCACCGCGTCTTGGGTAGCGGGGGACAATGAGCAGTTCTTC

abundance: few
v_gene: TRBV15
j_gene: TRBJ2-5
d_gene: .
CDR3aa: CATSRDNTVTETQYF
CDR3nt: TGTGCCACCAGCAGAGATAATACGGTTACGGAGACCCAGTACTTC

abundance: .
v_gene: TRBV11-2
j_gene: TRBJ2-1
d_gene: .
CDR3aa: CASSPRKQGEQFF
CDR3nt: TGTGCCAGCAGCCCCCGAAAACAGGGTGAGCAGTTCTTC